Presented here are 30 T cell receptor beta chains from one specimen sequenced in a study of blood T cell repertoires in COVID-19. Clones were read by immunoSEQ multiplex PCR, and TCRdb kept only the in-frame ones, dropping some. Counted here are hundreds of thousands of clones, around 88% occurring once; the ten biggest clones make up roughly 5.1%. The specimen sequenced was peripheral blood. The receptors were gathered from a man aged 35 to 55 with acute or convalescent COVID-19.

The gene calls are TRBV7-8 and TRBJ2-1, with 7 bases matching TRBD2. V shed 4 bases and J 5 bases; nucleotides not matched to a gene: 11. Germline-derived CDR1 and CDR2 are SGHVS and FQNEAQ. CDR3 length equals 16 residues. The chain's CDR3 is CASSWGGIGRNNEQFF. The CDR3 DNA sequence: TGTGCCAGCAGCTGGGGGGGGATAGGGCGAAACAATGAGCAGTTCTTC.

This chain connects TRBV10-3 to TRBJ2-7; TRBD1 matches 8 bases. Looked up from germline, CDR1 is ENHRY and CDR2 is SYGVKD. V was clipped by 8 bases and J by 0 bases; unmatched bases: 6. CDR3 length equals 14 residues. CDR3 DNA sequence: TGTGCCATCTCTCCGGGACAGGACTCCTACGAGCAGTACTTC. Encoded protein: CAISPGQDSYEQYF.

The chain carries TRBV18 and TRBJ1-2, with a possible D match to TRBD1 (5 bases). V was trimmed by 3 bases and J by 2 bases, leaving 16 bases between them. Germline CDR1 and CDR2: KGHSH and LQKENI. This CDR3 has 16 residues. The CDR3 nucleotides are TGTGCCAGCTCACCCCCAAGCCGTGGGGCGAACTATGGCTACACCTTC. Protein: CASSPPSRGANYGYTF.

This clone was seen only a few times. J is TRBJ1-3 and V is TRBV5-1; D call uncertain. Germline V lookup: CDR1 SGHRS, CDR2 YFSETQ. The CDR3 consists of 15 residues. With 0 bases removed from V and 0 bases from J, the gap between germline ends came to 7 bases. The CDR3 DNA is TGCGCCAGCAGCTTGGCCGGTTACTCTGGAAACACCATATATTTT. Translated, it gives CASSLAGYSGNTIYF.

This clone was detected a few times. The CDR3 bases are TGTGCCTGGAGTACAGGGGCGGGCTACACCTTC. Protein product: CAWSTGAGYTF. The V gene is TRBV30, the J gene TRBJ1-2; 7 positions agree with TRBD1. This CDR3 has 11 residues. V dropped 2 bases and J dropped 8; count of bases not matched to a gene: 2. Germline CDR1 GTSNPN, CDR2 SVGIG (reference sequence). Together with reference TRBV30 and TRBJ1-2, the CDR3 gives the full variable domain: SQTIHQWPATLVQPVGSPLSLECTVEGTSNPNLYWYRQAAGRGLQLLFYSVGIGQISSEVPQNLSASRPQDRQFILSSKKLLLSDSGFYLCAWSTGAGYTFGSGTRLTVV.

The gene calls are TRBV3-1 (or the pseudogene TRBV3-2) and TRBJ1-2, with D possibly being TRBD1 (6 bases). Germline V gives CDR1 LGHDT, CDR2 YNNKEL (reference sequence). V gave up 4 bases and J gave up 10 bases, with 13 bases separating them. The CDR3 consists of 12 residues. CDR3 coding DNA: TGTGCCAGCAGCCGAGCACAGGGAGACTACACCTTC. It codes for CASSRAQGDYTF.

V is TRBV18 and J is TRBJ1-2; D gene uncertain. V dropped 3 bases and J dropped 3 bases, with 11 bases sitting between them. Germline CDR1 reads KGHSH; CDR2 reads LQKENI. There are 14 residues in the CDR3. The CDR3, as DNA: TGTGCCAGCTCACCGCGGGCGGAGGACTATGGCTACACCTTC. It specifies CASSPRAEDYGYTF.

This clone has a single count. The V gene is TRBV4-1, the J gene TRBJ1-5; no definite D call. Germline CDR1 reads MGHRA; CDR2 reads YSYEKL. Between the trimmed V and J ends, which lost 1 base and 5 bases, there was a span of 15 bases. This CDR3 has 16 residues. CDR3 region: CASSQVPGREHQPQHF. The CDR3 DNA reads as TGCGCCAGCAGCCAAGTCCCGGGGAGGGAGCATCAGCCCCAGCATTTT.

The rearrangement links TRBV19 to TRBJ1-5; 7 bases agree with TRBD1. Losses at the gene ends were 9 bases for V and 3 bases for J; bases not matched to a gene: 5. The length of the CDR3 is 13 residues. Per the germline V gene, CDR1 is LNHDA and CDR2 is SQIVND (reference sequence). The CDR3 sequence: CASQGQLNQPQHF. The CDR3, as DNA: TGTGCCAGCCAGGGACAGCTCAATCAGCCCCAGCATTTT.

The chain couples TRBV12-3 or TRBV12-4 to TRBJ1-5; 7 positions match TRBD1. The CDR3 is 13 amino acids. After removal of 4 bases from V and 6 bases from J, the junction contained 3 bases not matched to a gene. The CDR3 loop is CASSWDSRQPQHF. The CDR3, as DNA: TGTGCCAGCAGTTGGGACAGCCGTCAGCCCCAGCATTTT.

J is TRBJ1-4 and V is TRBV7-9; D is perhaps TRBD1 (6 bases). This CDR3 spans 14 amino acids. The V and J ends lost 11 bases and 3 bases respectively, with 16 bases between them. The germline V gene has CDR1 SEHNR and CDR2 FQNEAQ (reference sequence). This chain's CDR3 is CAGGRGFANEKLFF. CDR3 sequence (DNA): TGTGCCGGGGGCAGGGGATTTGCTAATGAAAAACTGTTTTTT.

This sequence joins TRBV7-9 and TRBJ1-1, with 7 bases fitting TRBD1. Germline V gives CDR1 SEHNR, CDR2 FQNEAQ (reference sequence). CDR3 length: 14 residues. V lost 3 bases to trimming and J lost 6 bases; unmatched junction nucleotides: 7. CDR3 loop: CASSLTGSLAEAFF. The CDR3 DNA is TGTGCCAGCAGCTTGACAGGGTCCCTCGCTGAAGCTTTCTTT.

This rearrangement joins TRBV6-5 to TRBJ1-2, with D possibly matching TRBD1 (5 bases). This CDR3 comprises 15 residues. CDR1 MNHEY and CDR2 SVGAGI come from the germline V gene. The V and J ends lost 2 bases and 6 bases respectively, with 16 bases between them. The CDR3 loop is CASSYGQGKGDGYTF. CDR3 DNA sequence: TGTGCCAGCAGTTACGGGCAGGGCAAAGGGGATGGCTACACCTTC.

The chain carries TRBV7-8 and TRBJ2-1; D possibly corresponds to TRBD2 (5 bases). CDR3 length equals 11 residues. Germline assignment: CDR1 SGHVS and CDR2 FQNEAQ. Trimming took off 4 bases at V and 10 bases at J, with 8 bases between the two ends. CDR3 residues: CASSYSGEQFF. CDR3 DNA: TGTGCCAGCAGCTACAGCGGAGAGCAGTTCTTC.

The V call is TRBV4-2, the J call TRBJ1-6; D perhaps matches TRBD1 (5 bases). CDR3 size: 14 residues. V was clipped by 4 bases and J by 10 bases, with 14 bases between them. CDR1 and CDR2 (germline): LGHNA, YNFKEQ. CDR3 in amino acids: CASSRGGVESPLHF. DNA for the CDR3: TGTGCCAGCAGCCGGGGAGGGGTAGAATCACCCCTCCACTTT.

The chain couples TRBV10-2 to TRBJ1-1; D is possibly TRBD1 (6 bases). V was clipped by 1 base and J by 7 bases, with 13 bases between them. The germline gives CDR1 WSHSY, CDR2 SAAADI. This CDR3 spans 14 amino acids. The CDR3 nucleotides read TGCGCCAGCAGTGAGTATTTGTCAGGGGTTGAAGCTTTCTTT. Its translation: CASSEYLSGVEAFF.

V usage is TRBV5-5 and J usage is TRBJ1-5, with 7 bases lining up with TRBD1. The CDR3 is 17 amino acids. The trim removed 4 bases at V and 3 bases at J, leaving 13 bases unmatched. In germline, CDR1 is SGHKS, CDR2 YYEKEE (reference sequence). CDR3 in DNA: TGTGCCAGCAGCCCCCTCAGACAGGGAGGCAACAATCAGCCCCAGCATTTT. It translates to CASSPLRQGGNNQPQHF.

CDR3 DNA sequence: TGTGCCAGCAGCGAAGGGGCGACGGCCCAGCATTTT. Protein: CASSEGATAQHF. The gene calls are TRBV11-2 and TRBJ1-5, with D perhaps TRBD1 (5 bases). CDR3 length: 12 residues. The V and J ends lost 5 bases and 11 bases respectively, with 13 bases between them. Germline CDR1 is SGHAT and CDR2 is FQNNGV.

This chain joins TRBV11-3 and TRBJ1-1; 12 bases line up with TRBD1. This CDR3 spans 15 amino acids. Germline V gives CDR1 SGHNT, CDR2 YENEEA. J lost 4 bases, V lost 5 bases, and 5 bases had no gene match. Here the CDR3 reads CASSAGQGATTEAFF. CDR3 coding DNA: TGTGCCAGCAGCGCGGGACAGGGGGCGACCACTGAAGCTTTCTTT.

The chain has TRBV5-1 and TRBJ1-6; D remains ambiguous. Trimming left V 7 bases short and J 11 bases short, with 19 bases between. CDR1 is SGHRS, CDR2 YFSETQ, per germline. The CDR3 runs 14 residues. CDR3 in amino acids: CASRLENIQTPLHF. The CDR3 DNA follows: TGCGCCAGCCGTCTGGAGAACATCCAGACACCCCTCCACTTT. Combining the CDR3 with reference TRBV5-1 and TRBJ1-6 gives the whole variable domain KAGVTQTPRYLIKTRGQQVTLSCSPISGHRSVSWYQQTPGQGLQFLFEYFSETQRNKGNFPGRFSGRQFSNSRSEMNVSTLELGDSALYLCASRLENIQTPLHFGNGTRLTVT.

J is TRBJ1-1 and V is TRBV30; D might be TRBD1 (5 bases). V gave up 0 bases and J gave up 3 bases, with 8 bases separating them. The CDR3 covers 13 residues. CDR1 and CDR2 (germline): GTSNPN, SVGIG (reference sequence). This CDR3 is CAWSVGDYTEAFF. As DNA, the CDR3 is TGTGCCTGGAGTGTAGGGGATTACACTGAAGCTTTCTTT.

The CDR3 DNA reads as TGTGCCAGTAGCCCCTCCGCGGGTCAGCCCCAGCATTTT. Translated, it gives CASSPSAGQPQHF. The chain joins TRBV19 to TRBJ1-5; D is undetermined. Looked up from germline, CDR1 is LNHDA and CDR2 is SQIVND (reference sequence). CDR3 size: 13 residues. Trimming left V 6 bases short and J 6 bases short, with 12 bases between.

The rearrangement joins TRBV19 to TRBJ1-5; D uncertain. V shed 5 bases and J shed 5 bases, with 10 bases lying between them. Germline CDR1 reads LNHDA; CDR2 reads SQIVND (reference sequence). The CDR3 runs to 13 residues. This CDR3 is CASSVRRDQPQHF. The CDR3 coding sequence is TGTGCCAGTAGTGTAAGGAGAGATCAGCCCCAGCATTTT.

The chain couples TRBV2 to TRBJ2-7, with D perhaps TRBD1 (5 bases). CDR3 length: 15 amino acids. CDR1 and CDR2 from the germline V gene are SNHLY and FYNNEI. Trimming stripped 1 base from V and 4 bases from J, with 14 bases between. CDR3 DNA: TGTGCCAGCAGTGAAGGGTGGGCAGACAGATACGAGCAGTACTTC. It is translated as CASSEGWADRYEQYF.

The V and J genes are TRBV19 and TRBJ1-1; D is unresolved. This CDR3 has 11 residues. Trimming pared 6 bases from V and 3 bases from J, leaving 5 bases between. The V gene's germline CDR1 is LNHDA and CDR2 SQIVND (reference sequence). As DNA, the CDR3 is TGTGCCAGTAGGGAGTACACTGAAGCTTTCTTT. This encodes CASREYTEAFF.

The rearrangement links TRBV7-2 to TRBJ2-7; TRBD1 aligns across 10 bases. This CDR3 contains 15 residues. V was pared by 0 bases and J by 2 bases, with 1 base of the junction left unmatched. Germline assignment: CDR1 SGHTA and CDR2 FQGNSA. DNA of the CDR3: TGTGCCAGCAGCTTAGCAGGGACAGGGGCCTACGAGCAGTACTTC. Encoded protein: CASSLAGTGAYEQYF.

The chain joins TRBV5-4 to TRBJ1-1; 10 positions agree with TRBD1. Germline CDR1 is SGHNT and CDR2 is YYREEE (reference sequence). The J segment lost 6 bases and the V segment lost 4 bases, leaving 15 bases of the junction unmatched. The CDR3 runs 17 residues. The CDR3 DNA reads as TGTGCCAGCAGCAGACCGGGACAGGGGAGGGTTGTCTCTGAAGCTTTCTTT. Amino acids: CASSRPGQGRVVSEAFF.

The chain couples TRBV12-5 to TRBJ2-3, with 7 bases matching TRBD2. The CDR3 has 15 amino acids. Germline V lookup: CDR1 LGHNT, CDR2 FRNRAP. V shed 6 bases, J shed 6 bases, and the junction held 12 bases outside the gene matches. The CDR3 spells CASGPFGGGWDTQYF. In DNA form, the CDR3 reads TGTGCTAGTGGACCCTTTGGGGGGGGTTGGGATACGCAGTATTTT. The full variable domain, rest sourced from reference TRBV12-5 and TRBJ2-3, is DARVTQTPRHKVTEMGQEVTMRCQPILGHNTVFWYRQTMMQGLELLAYFRNRAPLDDSGMPKDRFSAEMPDATLATLKIQPSEPRDSAVYFCASGPFGGGWDTQYFGPGTRLTVL.

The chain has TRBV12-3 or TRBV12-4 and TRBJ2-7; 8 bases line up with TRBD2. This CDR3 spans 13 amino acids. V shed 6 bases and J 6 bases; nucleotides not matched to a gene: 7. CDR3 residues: CASRMSGGGEQYF. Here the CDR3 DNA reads TGTGCCAGCAGAATGAGCGGGGGAGGCGAGCAGTACTTC.

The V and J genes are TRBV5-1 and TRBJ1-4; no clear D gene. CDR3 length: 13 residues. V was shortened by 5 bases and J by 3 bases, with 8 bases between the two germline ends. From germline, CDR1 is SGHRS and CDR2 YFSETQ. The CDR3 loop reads CASRPGANEKLFF. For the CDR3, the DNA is TGCGCCAGCAGGCCCGGGGCTAATGAAAAACTGTTTTTT.